The rows below give T cell receptor beta chains drawn from one sample of a study of T cells in Graves' hyperthyroidism and ophthalmopathy. TCRdb ran MiXCR on the multiplex PCR reads and lists one entry per CDR3 protein. The sample gives about 130,000 distinct CDR3 sequences, roughly 23% of which show up once; around 70% is in the top ten. Sequencing was performed on blood. The source is a woman aged 50 to 65 with Graves' hyperthyroidism that later progressed to Graves' ophthalmopathy. Both conserved end residues are trimmed from each CDR3. Clone sizes are given selectively: once, few, many, or a class where the clone is expanded.

V gene: TRBV27; clone size: .; J gene: TRBJ2-7; CDR3 protein: ASSLSPSRSSYEQY
V gene: TRBV4-2; clone size: few; J gene: TRBJ2-2; CDR3 protein: ASSQGTSGRARRTGELF
V gene: TRBV3-1; clone size: .; J gene: TRBJ2-1; CDR3 protein: ASSQDTLAGNEQF
V gene: TRBV12-3/TRBV12-4; clone size: many; J gene: TRBJ1-2; CDR3 protein: ASSLLVGQADGYT
V gene: TRBV30; clone size: .; J gene: TRBJ2-1; CDR3 protein: AWSSPNEQF
V gene: TRBV28; clone size: .; J gene: TRBJ1-4; CDR3 protein: AGSSRVATNEKLF
V gene: TRBV9; clone size: many; J gene: TRBJ2-2; CDR3 protein: ASSVAGTGELF
V gene: TRBV28; clone size: .; J gene: TRBJ2-2; CDR3 protein: ASSLRDRGTGELF
V gene: TRBV20-1; clone size: many; J gene: TRBJ2-5; CDR3 protein: SARDPGRWEAGFQETQY
V gene: TRBV20-1; clone size: .; J gene: TRBJ1-1; CDR3 protein: SARNPGAVTEAF
V gene: TRBV28; clone size: .; J gene: TRBJ2-5; CDR3 protein: ASSLFGQGTQETQY
V gene: TRBV2; clone size: .; J gene: TRBJ1-5; CDR3 protein: ASSGQGYRQPQH
V gene: TRBV7-6; clone size: many; J gene: TRBJ2-2; CDR3 protein: ASSLQGTNTGELF
V gene: TRBV29-1; clone size: .; J gene: TRBJ2-1; CDR3 protein: SAHKGAVEQF
V gene: TRBV7-9; clone size: few; J gene: TRBJ2-5; CDR3 protein: ASSSQETQY
V gene: TRBV7-7; clone size: many; J gene: TRBJ2-7; CDR3 protein: ASSLSQGAEQY
V gene: TRBV6-1; clone size: .; J gene: TRBJ2-3; CDR3 protein: ASSSKRTSGQQY
V gene: TRBV20-1; clone size: .; J gene: TRBJ2-3; CDR3 protein: SARRGTSTDTQY
V gene: TRBV5-6; clone size: many; J gene: TRBJ2-7; CDR3 protein: ASSLGQGAREQY
V gene: TRBV20-1; clone size: few; J gene: TRBJ1-2; CDR3 protein: SAPTTGRGHYGYT
V gene: TRBV5-1; clone size: many; J gene: TRBJ1-1; CDR3 protein: ASSLRGAGGTEAF
V gene: TRBV20-1; clone size: .; J gene: TRBJ2-1; CDR3 protein: SVPSGRGYNEQF
V gene: TRBV9; clone size: few; J gene: TRBJ2-2; CDR3 protein: ASSTKDRGTGELF
V gene: TRBV5-1; clone size: .; J gene: TRBJ1-5; CDR3 protein: ASSPAGDQPQH
V gene: TRBV11-2; clone size: many; J gene: TRBJ2-7; CDR3 protein: ASSLEGTGRHEQY
V gene: TRBV6-1; clone size: many; J gene: TRBJ2-3; CDR3 protein: ASSEALQLANTQY
V gene: TRBV7-9; clone size: many; J gene: TRBJ2-1; CDR3 protein: ASRGGGSHNEQF
V gene: TRBV20-1; clone size: many; J gene: TRBJ1-1; CDR3 protein: SVPGQGETEAF
V gene: TRBV5-1; clone size: .; J gene: TRBJ2-7; CDR3 protein: ASSLVGGDYEQY
V gene: TRBV20-1; clone size: few; J gene: TRBJ2-3; CDR3 protein: SASDGRSFTDTQY
V gene: TRBV30; clone size: many; J gene: TRBJ2-2; CDR3 protein: AWTRKTRPGELF